This TCR beta chain was captured by sequencing in a study of cytomegalovirus exposure and HLA in healthy donors. Findings and limits, study-wide: It emerged from a later analysis that several of the most significant clusters appeared to be linked to common viral pathogens. Later work showed greater clonal expansion in HLA-associated TCR beta chains than in equally common others.

The PCR employed 60 Vbeta primers together with 13 Jbeta primers. In the source study's methods: Later, about 80 million unique TCR beta chains were counted in an analysis, and about 10 million of them were shared. Sequencing was performed with immunoSEQ multiplex PCR; in TCRdb, only in-frame clones are kept and a portion is missing. That table supplies the V and J calls and clone size; D and trimming were determined from the DNA. The sample comprises 150,000 to 200,000 clones, 80% to 85% of which are singletons, and about 1.1% rests with the top ten. CDR3 length equals 15 residues. CDR1 and CDR2 (germline): LNHDA, SQIVND (reference sequence). Deletions cut 1 base from V and 1 base from J, with 11 bases between. Healthy bone marrow donors supplied every sample. About this clone itself: Its specificity is not known.

This receptor was taken from a woman in her forties in good health and CMV-seronegative. The gene calls are TRBV19 and TRBJ2-7; D might be TRBD1 (6 bases). The material sequenced was PBMCs. CDR3 in amino acids: CASSIAFGQSYEQYF. The CDR3 DNA reads TGTGCCAGTAGTATAGCCTTCGGACAGTCCTACGAGCAGTACTTC.